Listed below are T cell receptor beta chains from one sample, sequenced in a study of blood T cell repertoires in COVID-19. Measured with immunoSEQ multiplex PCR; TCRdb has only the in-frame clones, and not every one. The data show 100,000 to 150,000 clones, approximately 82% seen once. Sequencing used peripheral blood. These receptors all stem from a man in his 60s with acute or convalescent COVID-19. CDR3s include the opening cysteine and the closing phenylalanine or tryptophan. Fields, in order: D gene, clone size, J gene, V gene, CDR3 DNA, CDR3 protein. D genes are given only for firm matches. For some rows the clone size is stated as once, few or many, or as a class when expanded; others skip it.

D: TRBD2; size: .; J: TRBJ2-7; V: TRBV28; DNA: TGTGCCACCGGACTAGCGGGAGGGCCCTACGAGCAGTACTTC; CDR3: CATGLAGGPYEQYF
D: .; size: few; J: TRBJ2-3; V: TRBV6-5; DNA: TGTGCCAGCAGTCCAGGGGGGATCACAGATACGCAGTATTTT; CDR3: CASSPGGITDTQYF
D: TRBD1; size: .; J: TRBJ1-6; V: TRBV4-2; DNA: TGTGCCAGCAGTCGCTCCAGGGGGCCCGATTCACCCCTCCACTTT; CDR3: CASSRSRGPDSPLHF
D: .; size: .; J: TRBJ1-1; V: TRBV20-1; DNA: TGCAGTGCCCCGACAGCGAGTGAAGCTTTCTTT; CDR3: CSAPTASEAFF
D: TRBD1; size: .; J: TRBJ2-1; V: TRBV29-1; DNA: TGCAGCGTTGTCCCCGGAGACAGGGGCTACAATGAGCAGTTCTTC; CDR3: CSVVPGDRGYNEQFF
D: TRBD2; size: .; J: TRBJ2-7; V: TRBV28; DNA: TGTGCCAGCAGCCCTAGCGGGAGCTTAAGGAACGAGCAGTACTTC; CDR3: CASSPSGSLRNEQYF
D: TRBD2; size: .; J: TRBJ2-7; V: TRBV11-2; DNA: TGTGCCAGCAGCCCAAGACTAGCGGGTACCTACGAGCAGTACTTC; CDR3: CASSPRLAGTYEQYF
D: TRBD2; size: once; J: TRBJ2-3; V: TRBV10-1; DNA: TGCGCCAGCAGTGGGACCGGGACTAGAAGCACAGATACGCAGTATTTT; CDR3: CASSGTGTRSTDTQYF
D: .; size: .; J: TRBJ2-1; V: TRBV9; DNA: TGTGCCAGCAGCGCGTCGGACAACTCCTACAATGAGCAGTTCTTC; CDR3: CASSASDNSYNEQFF
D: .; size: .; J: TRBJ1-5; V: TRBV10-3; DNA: TGTGCCATCAGTGATCAGGCAGGTGGACAGCCCCAGCATTTT; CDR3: CAISDQAGGQPQHF
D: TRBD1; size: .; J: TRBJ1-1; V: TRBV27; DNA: TGTGCCAGCAGGCAGGGGGAGTATACTGAAGCTTTCTTT; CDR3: CASRQGEYTEAFF